This T cell receptor (beta chain) was retrieved from a study of cytomegalovirus exposure and HLA in healthy donors. The study ran its PCR with 60 Vbeta and 13 Jbeta primers. Generated by immunoSEQ multiplex PCR, the TCRdb table keeps only in-frame clones and is missing some. The sample table includes some 120,000 clones. Sequenced sample: PBMCs. The TCR was taken from a man in his late teens or twenties in good health and CMV-seronegative.

The CDR3 here is CAWTRRNTGELFF. The DNA for the CDR3 is TGTGCCTGGACGAGGAGGAACACCGGGGAGCTGTTTTTT. The chain recombines TRBV30 with TRBJ2-2; no clear D gene. The V end lost 4 bases, the J end lost 1 base, and 7 bases lay between the germline ends. Germline V gene data show CDR1 as GTSNPN and CDR2 as SVGIG (reference sequence). The CDR3 has 13 residues.